Given below is one TCR beta chain in context. The PCR made use of 60 Vbeta and 13 Jbeta primers. The repertoire was sequenced with immunoSEQ multiplex PCR; TCRdb's copy has only in-frame clones and lacks some. The sample shows about 130,000 clones, just under 85% of them seen only once. Germline loops: CDR1 SGHDN, CDR2 FVKESK. This CDR3 has 14 amino acids. V dropped 2 bases and J dropped 6 bases, with 13 bases sitting between them. This sample stems from a study of cytomegalovirus exposure and HLA in healthy donors. The specimen was PBMCs. The chain couples TRBV14 to TRBJ1-1; D is ambiguous. The clonotype comes from a boy between 2 and 10 years old in good health and CMV-seronegative. CDR3 amino acids: CASSQKGAEAEAFF. DNA of the CDR3: TGTGCCAGCAGCCAAAAGGGAGCGGAGGCTGAAGCTTTCTTT.